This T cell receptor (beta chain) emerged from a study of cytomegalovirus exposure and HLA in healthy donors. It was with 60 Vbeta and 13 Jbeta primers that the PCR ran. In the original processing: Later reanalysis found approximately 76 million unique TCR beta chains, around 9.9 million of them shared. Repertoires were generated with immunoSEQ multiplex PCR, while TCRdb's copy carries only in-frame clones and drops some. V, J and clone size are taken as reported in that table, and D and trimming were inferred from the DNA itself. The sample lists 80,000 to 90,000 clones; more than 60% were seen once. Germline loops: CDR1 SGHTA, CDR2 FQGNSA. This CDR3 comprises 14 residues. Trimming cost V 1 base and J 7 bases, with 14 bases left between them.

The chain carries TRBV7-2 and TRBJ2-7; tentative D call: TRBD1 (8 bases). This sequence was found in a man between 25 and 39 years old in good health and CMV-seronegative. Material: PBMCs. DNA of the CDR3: TGTGCCAGCAGCTTAGTCGACAGGGGAGGGGAGCAGTACTTC. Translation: CASSLVDRGGEQYF.